This TCR beta chain was sequenced for a study of blood T cell repertoires in COVID-19. Assay: immunoSEQ multiplex PCR; the TCRdb copy retains only in-frame clones and omits some. The table shows roughly 56,000 clones, with around 87% occurring only once. V was pared by 4 bases and J by 5 bases, with 14 bases of the junction left unmatched. The CDR3 is 18 residues long. Germline CDR1 is MNHNS and CDR2 is SASEGT. The rearrangement links TRBV6-1 to TRBJ1-5; 10 nucleotides agree with TRBD1. The receptor was derived from a man in his sixties with active COVID-19. Sequencing was carried out using peripheral blood. The CDR3 coding sequence is TGTGCCAGCAGTGGCCGGGACAGGGGAGTTTGGAGTGATCAGCCCCAGCATTTT. Translating gives CASSGRDRGVWSDQPQHF.